This TCR beta chain originates from a study of blood T cell repertoires in COVID-19. Whole-study context: Sites in the United States, Italy and Spain provided acute and convalescent COVID-19 samples. T cells, B-cell-depleted T cells, or PBMCs provided the cDNA or gDNA that served as material.

Original processing methods: Amplified reference gene primers provided the basis for estimating nucleated cell counts. Method: immunoSEQ multiplex PCR; TCRdb's copy keeps in-frame clones and lacks some. Clonal size and the V and J genes are those of that table, whereas D and trimming came from the DNA. The data show 150,000 to 200,000 clones, roughly 85% seen once. Germline CDR1 is SNHLY and CDR2 is FYNNEI. Trimming shortened V by 7 bases and J by 0 bases, and 10 bases separated the two germline ends. This CDR3 is built from 14 residues. The chain is built from TRBV2 and TRBJ1-5; unclear D gene. The source of this sequence is a man in his 60s with active or convalescent COVID-19. The specimen was peripheral blood. The CDR3 DNA is TGTGCCAGCAACAACGTTAATAGCAATCAGCCCCAGCATTTT. Its protein product is CASNNVNSNQPQHF.